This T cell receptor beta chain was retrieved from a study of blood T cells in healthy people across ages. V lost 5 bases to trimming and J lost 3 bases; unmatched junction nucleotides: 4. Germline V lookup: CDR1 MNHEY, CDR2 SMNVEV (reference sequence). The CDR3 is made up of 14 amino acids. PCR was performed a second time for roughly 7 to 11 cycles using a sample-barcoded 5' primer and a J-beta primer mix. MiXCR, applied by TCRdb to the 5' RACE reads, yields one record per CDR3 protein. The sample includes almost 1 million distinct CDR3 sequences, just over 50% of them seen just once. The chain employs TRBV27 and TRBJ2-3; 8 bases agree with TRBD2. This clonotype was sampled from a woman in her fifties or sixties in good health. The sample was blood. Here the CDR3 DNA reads TGTGCCAGCAGTCCCCCGGGGGGGACAGATACGCAGTATTTT. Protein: CASSPPGGTDTQYF.